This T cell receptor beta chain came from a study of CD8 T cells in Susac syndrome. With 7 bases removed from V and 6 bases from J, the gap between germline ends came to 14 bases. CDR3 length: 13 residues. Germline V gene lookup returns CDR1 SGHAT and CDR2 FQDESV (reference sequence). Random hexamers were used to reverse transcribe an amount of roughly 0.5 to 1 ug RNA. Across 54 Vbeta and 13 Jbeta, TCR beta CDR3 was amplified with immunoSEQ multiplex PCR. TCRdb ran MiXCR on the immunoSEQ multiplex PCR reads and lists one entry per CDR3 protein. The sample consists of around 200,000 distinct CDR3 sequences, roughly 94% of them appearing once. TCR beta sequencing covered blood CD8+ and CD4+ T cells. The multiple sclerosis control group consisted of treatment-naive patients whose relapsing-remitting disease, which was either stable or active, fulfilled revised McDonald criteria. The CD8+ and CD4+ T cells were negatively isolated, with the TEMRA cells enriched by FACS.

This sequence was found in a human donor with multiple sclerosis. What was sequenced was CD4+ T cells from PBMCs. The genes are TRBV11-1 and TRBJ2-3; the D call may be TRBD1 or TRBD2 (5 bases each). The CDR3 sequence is CASTYRDQDTQYF. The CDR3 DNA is TGTGCCAGCACGTACCGGGACCAGGATACGCAGTATTTT.